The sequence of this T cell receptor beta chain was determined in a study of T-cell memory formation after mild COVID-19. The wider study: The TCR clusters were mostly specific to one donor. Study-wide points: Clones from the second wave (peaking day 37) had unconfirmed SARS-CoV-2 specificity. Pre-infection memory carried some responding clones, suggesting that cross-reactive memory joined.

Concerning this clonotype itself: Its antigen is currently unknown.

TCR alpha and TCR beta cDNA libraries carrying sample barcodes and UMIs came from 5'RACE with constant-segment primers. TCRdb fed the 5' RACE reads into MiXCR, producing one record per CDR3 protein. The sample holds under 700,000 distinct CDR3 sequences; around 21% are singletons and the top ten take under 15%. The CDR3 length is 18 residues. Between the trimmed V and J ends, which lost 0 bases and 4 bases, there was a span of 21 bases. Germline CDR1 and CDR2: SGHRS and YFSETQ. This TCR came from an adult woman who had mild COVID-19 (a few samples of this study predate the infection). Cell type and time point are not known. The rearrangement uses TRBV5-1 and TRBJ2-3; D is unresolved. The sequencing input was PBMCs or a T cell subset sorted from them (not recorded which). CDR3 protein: CASSLASGEQNYPDTQYF. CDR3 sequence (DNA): TGCGCCAGCAGCTTGGCCTCTGGGGAACAGAATTATCCAGATACGCAGTATTTT.